Listed below are T cell receptor beta chains from one sample, sequenced in a study of T cell responses to AZD1222 COVID-19 vaccine. Here immunoSEQ multiplex PCR was the method, and the copy in TCRdb shows in-frame clones only, minus some. The sample holds around 140,000 clones, 93% seen once. The specimen comprised peripheral blood, sampled on day 0 of AZD1222 vaccination. These receptor sequences come from an adult in good health. The CDR3 runs from the conserved cysteine through the conserved F or W. A D gene is named only where the DNA matches it firmly. Size values are once, few and many counts, or a class for expanded clones, and some rows have none.

D,J,V,size,DNA,CDR3
TRBD1,TRBJ1-5,TRBV3-1/TRBV3-2,-,TGTGCCAGCAGCCAAGGGGACCCTGGGACAGGCTCCCAGCCCCAGCATTTT,CASSQGDPGTGSQPQHF
TRBD1,TRBJ1-4,TRBV7-3,once,TGTGCCAGCAGCTTAACAGGGGGCGATGAAAAACTGTTTTTT,CASSLTGGDEKLFF
-,TRBJ1-2,TRBV11-2,-,TGTGCCAGCAGCTCCGGAGGGGGATTTTATGGCTACACCTTC,CASSSGGGFYGYTF
-,TRBJ1-2,TRBV4-3,-,TGCGCCAGCAGCCCCTCCCGGACGGCTAACTATGGCTACACCTTC,CASSPSRTANYGYTF
-,TRBJ2-7,TRBV10-3,once,TGTGCCATCGGTGACGCCAGGGGGGTCCACGAGCAGTACTTC,CAIGDARGVHEQYF
TRBD1,TRBJ2-7,TRBV16,few,TGTGCCAGCAGCCACACGGTCGGACAGGTAGCCTACGAGCAGTACTTC,CASSHTVGQVAYEQYF
TRBD1,TRBJ2-6,TRBV30,-,TGTGCCTGGAGTGTACTCATACTCCGGGACAGGGGGAAGGACTCTGGGGCCAACGTCCTGACTTTC,CAWSVLILRDRGKDSGANVLTF
-,TRBJ1-3,TRBV30,once,TGTGCCTGGAGTAGTGGGCTTGGAAACACCATATATTTT,CAWSSGLGNTIYF
-,TRBJ2-7,TRBV19,-,TGTGCCAGTAGTATTTCACGGGGGGCAGGCGAGCAGTACTTC,CASSISRGAGEQYF
-,TRBJ2-3,TRBV28,-,TGTGCCAGCAGTTTAGGCGGTAGCACAGATACGCAGTATTTT,CASSLGGSTDTQYF
-,TRBJ2-7,TRBV3-1/TRBV3-2,-,TGTGCCAGCAGCCCCGACCTTTTAAATCGGCAGTACTTC,CASSPDLLNRQYF
-,TRBJ1-1,TRBV27,once,TGTGCCAGCAGTTGGGGGGGGAGGGGAACTGAAGCTTTCTTT,CASSWGGRGTEAFF
-,TRBJ1-1,TRBV27,-,TGTGCCAGCAGTTTATTCGGCAGGACTGAAGCTTTCTTT,CASSLFGRTEAFF
-,TRBJ1-2,TRBV29-1,-,TGCAGCGTTGAAGATCATAGCGCGGGCTATGGCTACACCTTC,CSVEDHSAGYGYTF
TRBD1,TRBJ2-4,TRBV11-3,-,TGTGCCAGCAGCGCCACCCCGGGACAGGGGATTCAGTACTTC,CASSATPGQGIQYF
-,TRBJ1-1,TRBV29-1,-,TGCAGCGTTCCTCCGCTAGGGGCGGGAGGATTTACTTTCTTT,CSVPPLGAGGFTFF
TRBD2,TRBJ2-1,TRBV6-2/TRBV6-3,-,TGTGCCAGCAGTCCGGGACTATTGGATATTAAGTCTGAGCAGTTCTTC,CASSPGLLDIKSEQFF
-,TRBJ2-2,TRBV2,-,TGTGCCAGCAGTCTCGGGACTTCCAAGGGCACCGGGGAGCTGTTTTTT,CASSLGTSKGTGELFF
-,TRBJ2-4,TRBV11-2,-,TGTGCCAGCAGCCGACTAGTTGGACTAGCCAAAAACATTCAGTACTTC,CASSRLVGLAKNIQYF
-,TRBJ2-1,TRBV28,-,TGTGCCAGCAGTTTATTTGTTCTCAACTCCTACAATGAGCAGTTCTTC,CASSLFVLNSYNEQFF
TRBD2,TRBJ2-3,TRBV24-1,-,TGTGCCACCAGTGAGACGGGGGGGCCGGGAACGCAGTATTTT,CATSETGGPGTQYF
-,TRBJ2-1,TRBV5-1,-,TGCGCCAGCAGCAGGTCTAAAGGGTCCGGGAGCTCCTACAATGAGCAGTTCTTC,CASSRSKGSGSSYNEQFF
TRBD1,TRBJ1-2,TRBV4-2,-,TGTGCCAGCAGCCAAGCGGCCAGGGACAGGCCCGATGGCTACACCTTC,CASSQAARDRPDGYTF
TRBD2,TRBJ2-3,TRBV19,-,TGTGCCAGTGCTCTGGGCGGGGGGGCCTTGACGCAGTATTTT,CASALGGGALTQYF
-,TRBJ1-1,TRBV7-2,-,TGTGCCAGCAGCTTAGTAATAGACACTGAAGCTTTCTTT,CASSLVIDTEAFF
-,TRBJ1-6,TRBV28,-,TGTGCCAGCAGTTTAAGTCGGGGAGCCTCCTATAATTCACCCCTCCACTTT,CASSLSRGASYNSPLHF
TRBD1,TRBJ2-7,TRBV15,-,TGTGCCACCAGCAGAGATTTCTGGGGACAGGTCCGTGGGCAGTACTTC,CATSRDFWGQVRGQYF
-,TRBJ1-5,TRBV12-3/TRBV12-4,-,TGTGCCAGCAGTTTAGGGGTAGAGCCCCAGCATTTT,CASSLGVEPQHF
-,TRBJ1-4,TRBV23-1,-,TGCGCCAGCAGCCCAGGGAGGGGTAATGAAAAACTGTTTTTT,CASSPGRGNEKLFF
TRBD1,TRBJ1-5,TRBV27,-,TGTGCCAGCAGGACAGGGGTTCAGCCCCAGCATTTT,CASRTGVQPQHF
TRBD1,TRBJ1-2,TRBV28,-,TGTGCCAGCAGCCCCACCGACAGGGCGGTCTATGGCTACACCTTC,CASSPTDRAVYGYTF
-,TRBJ2-2,TRBV28,few,TGTGCCAGCAGCCAAGACCCCTGGGAGCTGTTTTTT,CASSQDPWELFF
TRBD1,TRBJ1-2,TRBV7-8,-,TGTGCCAGCAGCTTAGGCGGGGGACAGGGGGATTACACCTTC,CASSLGGGQGDYTF
-,TRBJ1-1,TRBV5-5,-,TGTGCCAGCAGCCTTGGTTTATCGGACACTGAAGCTTTCTTT,CASSLGLSDTEAFF
-,TRBJ2-7,TRBV28,-,TGTGCCAGCAGTTTACCCCCGAACAGGGTCCTGGGGCAGTACTTC,CASSLPPNRVLGQYF
-,TRBJ1-4,TRBV18,-,TGTGCCAGCTCACCGACCGACAGCTTCGAAAAACTGTTTTTT,CASSPTDSFEKLFF
-,TRBJ2-1,TRBV5-1,-,TGCGCCAGCAGCTTTAGAGGGCTGGGGGATGAGCAGTTCTTC,CASSFRGLGDEQFF
-,TRBJ1-5,TRBV29-1,once,TGCAGCGTTGAAGATGCAGGTCAGCCCCAGCATTTT,CSVEDAGQPQHF
-,TRBJ1-6,TRBV5-6,-,TGTGCCAGCAGCTTGGACGGCCGGAGCTCCTATAATTCACCCCTCCACTTT,CASSLDGRSSYNSPLHF
TRBD1,TRBJ2-7,TRBV3-1/TRBV3-2,once,TGTGCCAGCAGCCAATTGAAGGGGGCCCAGTACTTC,CASSQLKGAQYF
-,TRBJ1-2,TRBV27,-,TGTGCCAGCAGTCCCAACGGTGCTAGCTATGGCTACACCTTC,CASSPNGASYGYTF
TRBD1,TRBJ1-1,TRBV5-1,-,TGCGCCAGCAGCCTAGACAGGGGGGGCACTGAAGCTTTCTTT,CASSLDRGGTEAFF
-,TRBJ2-4,TRBV3-1/TRBV3-2,few,TGTGCCAGCAGCCATCTTGGGAACAGTGGGGGAAACATTCAGTACTTC,CASSHLGNSGGNIQYF
-,TRBJ2-4,TRBV7-9,-,TGTGCCAGCAGCTCGATGAGAAACATTCAGTACTTC,CASSSMRNIQYF
-,TRBJ2-1,TRBV9,-,TGTGCCAGCAGCGTAGAAGGGTCCAGACTGAATGAGCAGTTCTTC,CASSVEGSRLNEQFF
-,TRBJ2-3,TRBV11-3,-,TGTGCCAGCAGCTTGGGTCCAGATACGCAGTATTTT,CASSLGPDTQYF